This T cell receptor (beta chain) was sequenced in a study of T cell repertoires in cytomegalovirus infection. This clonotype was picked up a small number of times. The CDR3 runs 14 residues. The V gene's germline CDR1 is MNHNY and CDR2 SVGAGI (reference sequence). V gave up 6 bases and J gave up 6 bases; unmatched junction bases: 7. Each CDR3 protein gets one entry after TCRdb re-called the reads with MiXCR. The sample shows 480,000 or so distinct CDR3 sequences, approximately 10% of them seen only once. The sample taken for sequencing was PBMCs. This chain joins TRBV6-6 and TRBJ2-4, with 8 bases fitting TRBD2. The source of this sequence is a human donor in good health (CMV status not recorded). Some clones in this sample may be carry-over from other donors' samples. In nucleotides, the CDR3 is TGTGCCAGCAGCGCTGCAGCGGGGGTAAACATTCAGTACTTC. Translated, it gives CASSAAAGVNIQYF.